The clone carrying this TCR beta chain occurred a few times. Its specificity is unknown. The data stem from a study of molecular identifiers for immune sequencing clone quantification. From the PCR reads, TCRdb called clonotypes with MiXCR, one entry per CDR3 protein. Of a few hundred thousand distinct CDR3 sequences in the sample, roughly a fifth were seen once. Preparation of naive CD8 libraries involved about 18,000 to 1,000,000 sorted cells and 10%, 30% or 50% RNA. In the sort, naive CD8 T cells were defined as CD8+CD4-CCR7+CD45RA+. Study-wide results and caveats: Detecting spiked Jurkat TCR RNA from one cell among around 950,000 naive cells was reportedly possible. For highly expanded clones, sizes could be underestimated when identical TCR molecules share a barcode.

Sequencing was done on a sample of naive CD8+ T cells from blood, with Jurkat cell RNA spiked in. Stated subset: FACS-sorted CD8+CD4-CCR7+CD45RA+ naive T cells. This sequence was found in a human donor in good health. Some libraries in this study had Jurkat cell RNA spiked in.

The CDR3 loop reads CASSQDTVGDTEAFF. The CDR3 DNA reads as TGCGCCAGCAGCCAAGACACGGTCGGGGACACTGAAGCTTTCTTT. This chain links TRBV4-3 with TRBJ1-1; D uncertain. Germline V CDR1 and CDR2: LGHNA, YSLEER. The V end was cut by 0 bases, the J end by 3 bases, with 11 bases between. This CDR3 has 15 amino acids.